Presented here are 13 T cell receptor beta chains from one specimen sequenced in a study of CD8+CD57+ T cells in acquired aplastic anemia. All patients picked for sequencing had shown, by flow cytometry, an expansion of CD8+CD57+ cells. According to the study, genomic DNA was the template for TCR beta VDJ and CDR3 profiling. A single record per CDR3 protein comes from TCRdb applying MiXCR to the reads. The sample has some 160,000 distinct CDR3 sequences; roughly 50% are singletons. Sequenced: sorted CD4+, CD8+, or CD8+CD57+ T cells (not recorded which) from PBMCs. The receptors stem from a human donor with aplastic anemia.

CDR3 amino acids: CATEADYNSPLHF. The DNA for the CDR3 is TGTGCCACCGAAGCAGACTATAATTCACCCCTCCACTTT. V gene TRBV19 combines with J gene TRBJ1-6; D unclear. Trimming removed 10 bases at V and 3 bases at J, with 10 bases between. The CDR3 extends over 13 amino acids. Germline V CDR1 and CDR2: LNHDA, SQIVND (reference sequence). The whole variable domain, filled in from reference TRBV19 and TRBJ1-6, reads DGGITQSPKYLFRKEGQNVTLSCEQNLNHDAMYWYRQDPGQGLRLIYYSQIVNDFQKGDIAEGYSVSREKKESFPLTVTSAQKNPTAFYLCATEADYNSPLHFGNGTRLTVT.

The chain's CDR3 is CASSRQGVFGYTF. The CDR3 DNA is TGTGCCAGTAGTAGACAGGGGGTTTTTGGCTACACCTTC. V gene TRBV19 combines with J gene TRBJ1-2; 9 nucleotides line up with TRBD1. CDR3 length: 13 amino acids. V lost 4 bases to trimming and J lost 7 bases; unmatched junction nucleotides: 4. CDR1 and CDR2 from the germline V gene are LNHDA and SQIVND (reference sequence).

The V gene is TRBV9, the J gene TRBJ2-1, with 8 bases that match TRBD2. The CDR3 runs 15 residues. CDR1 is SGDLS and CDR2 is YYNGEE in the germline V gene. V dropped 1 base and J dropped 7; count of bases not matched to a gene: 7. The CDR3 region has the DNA TGTGCCAGCAGCGTATCGGCGGGAGGATCAAATGAGCAGTTCTTC. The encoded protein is CASSVSAGGSNEQFF.

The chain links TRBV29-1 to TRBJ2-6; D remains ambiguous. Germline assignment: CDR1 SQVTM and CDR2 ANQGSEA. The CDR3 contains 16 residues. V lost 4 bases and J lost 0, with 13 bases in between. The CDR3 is CSVGKGQPSGANVLTF. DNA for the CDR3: TGCAGCGTTGGTAAGGGTCAGCCCTCTGGGGCCAACGTCCTGACTTTC.

Here the CDR3 reads CSARDLGRAGTDTQYF. The CDR3 bases are TGCAGTGCTAGAGATCTGGGCAGGGCGGGCACAGATACGCAGTATTTT. The chain recombines TRBV20-1 with TRBJ2-3; a weak D match, TRBD1 (5 bases). V was pared by 0 bases and J by 1 base, with 14 bases between. Germline V gene data show CDR1 as DFQATT and CDR2 as SNEGSKA (reference sequence). CDR3 length: 16 amino acids.

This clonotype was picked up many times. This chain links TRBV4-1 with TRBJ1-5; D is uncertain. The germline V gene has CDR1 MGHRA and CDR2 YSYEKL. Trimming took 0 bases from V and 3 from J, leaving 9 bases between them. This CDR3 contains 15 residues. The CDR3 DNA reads TGCGCCAGCAGCCAAGAGGCCGTCAACAATCAGCCCCAGCATTTT. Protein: CASSQEAVNNQPQHF.

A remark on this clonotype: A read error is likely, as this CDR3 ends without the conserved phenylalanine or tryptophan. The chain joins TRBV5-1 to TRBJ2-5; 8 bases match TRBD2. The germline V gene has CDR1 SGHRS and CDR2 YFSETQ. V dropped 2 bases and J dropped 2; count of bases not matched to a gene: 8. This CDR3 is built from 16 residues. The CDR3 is CASSFSGGNQQETQYS. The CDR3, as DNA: TGCGCCAGCAGCTTCAGCGGGGGAAATCAACAAGAGACCCAGTACTCC.

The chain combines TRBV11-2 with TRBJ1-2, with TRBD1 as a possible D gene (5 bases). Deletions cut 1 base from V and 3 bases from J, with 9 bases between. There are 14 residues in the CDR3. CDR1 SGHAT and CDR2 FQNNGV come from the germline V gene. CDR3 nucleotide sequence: TGTGCCAGCAGCTTAGCAACAGGATACTATGGCTACACCTTC. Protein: CASSLATGYYGYTF. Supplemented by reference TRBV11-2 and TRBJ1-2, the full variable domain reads EAGVAQSPRYKIIEKRQSVAFWCNPISGHATLYWYQQILGQGPKLLIQFQNNGVVDDSQLPKDRFSAERLKGVDSTLKIQPAKLEDSAVYLCASSLATGYYGYTFGSGTRLTVV.

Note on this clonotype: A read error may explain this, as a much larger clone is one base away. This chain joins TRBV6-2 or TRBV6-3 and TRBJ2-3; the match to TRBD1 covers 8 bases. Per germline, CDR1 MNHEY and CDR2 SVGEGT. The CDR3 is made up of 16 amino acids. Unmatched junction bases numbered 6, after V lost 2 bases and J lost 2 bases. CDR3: CASSYPDRANTDTQYF. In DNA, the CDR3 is TGTGCCAGCAGTTACCCGGACAGGGCCAACACAGATACGCAGTATTTT.

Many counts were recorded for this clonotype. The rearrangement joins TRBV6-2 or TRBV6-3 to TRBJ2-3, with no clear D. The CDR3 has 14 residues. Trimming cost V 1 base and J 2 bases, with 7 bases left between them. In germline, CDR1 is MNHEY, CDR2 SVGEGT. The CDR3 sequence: CASSYWQDTDTQYF. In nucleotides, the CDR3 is TGTGCCAGCAGTTACTGGCAGGACACAGATACGCAGTATTTT.

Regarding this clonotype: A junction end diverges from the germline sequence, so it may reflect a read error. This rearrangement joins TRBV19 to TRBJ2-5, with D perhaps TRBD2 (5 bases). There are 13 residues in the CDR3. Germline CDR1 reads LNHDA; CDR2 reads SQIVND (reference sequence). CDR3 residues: CASSLSFWETQYF. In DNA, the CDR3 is TGTGCCAGTAGCCTCTCTTTTTGGGAGACCCAGTACTTT.

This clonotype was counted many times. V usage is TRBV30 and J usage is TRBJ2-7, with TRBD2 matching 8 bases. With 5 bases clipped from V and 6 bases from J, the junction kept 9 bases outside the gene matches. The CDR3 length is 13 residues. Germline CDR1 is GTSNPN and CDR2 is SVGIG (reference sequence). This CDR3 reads CAWSPGLGGEQYF. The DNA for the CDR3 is TGTGCCTGGTCACCGGGACTAGGGGGCGAGCAGTACTTC. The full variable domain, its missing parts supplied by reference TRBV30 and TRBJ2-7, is SQTIHQWPATLVQPVGSPLSLECTVEGTSNPNLYWYRQAAGRGLQLLFYSVGIGQISSEVPQNLSASRPQDRQFILSSKKLLLSDSGFYLCAWSPGLGGEQYFGPGTRLTVT.

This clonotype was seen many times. The CDR3 DNA follows: TGTGCCAGCAGTGAAGCGGATATAGCGGACCTAACGAAGGAGACCCAGTACTTC. This codes for CASSEADIADLTKETQYF. The chain uses TRBV2 and TRBJ2-5; weak D call: TRBD2 (6 bases). Germline CDR1 and CDR2: SNHLY and FYNNEI. The V and J ends lost 0 bases and 5 bases respectively, with 22 bases between them. The length of the CDR3 is 18 residues.